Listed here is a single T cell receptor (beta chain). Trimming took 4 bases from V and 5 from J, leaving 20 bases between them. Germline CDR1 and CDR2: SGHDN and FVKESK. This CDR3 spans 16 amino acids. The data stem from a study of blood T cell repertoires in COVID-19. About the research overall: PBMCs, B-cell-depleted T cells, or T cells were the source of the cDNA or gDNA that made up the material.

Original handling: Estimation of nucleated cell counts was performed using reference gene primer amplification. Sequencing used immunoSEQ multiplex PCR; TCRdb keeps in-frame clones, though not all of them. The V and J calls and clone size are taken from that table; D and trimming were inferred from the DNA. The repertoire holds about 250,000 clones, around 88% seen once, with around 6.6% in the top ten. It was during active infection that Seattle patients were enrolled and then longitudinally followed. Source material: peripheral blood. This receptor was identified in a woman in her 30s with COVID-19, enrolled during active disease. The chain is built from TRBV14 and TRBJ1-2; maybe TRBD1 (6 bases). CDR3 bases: TGTGCCAGCAGCCCGTTGGGGGGGCCCGGAGGGTATGGCTACACCTTC. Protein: CASSPLGGPGGYGYTF.